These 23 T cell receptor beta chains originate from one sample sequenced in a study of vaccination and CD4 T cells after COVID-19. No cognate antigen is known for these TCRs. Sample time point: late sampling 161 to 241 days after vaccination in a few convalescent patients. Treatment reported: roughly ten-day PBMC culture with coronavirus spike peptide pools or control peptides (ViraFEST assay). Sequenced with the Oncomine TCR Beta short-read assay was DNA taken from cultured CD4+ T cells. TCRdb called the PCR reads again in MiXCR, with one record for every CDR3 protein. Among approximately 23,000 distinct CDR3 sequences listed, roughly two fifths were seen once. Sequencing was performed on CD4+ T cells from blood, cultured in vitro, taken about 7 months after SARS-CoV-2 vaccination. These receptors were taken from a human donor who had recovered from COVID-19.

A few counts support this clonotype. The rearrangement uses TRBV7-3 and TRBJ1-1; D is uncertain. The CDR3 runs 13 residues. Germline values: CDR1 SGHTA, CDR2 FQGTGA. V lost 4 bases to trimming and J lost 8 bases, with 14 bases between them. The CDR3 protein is CASSSWRSAEAFF. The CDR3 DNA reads TGTGCCAGCAGCTCATGGAGGTCCGCGGAAGCTTTCTTT.

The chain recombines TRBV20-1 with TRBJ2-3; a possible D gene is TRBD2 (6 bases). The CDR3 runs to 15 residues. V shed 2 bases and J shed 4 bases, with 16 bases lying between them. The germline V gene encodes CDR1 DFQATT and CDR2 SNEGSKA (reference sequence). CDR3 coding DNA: TGCAGTGCTAGAAAGCAGGGAGGTCGGGCAGATACGCAGTATTTT. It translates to CSARKQGGRADTQYF.

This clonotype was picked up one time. DNA for the CDR3: TGTGCCCACGAAGGGGGAAACATTCAGTACTTC. Protein sequence: CAHEGGNIQYF. The chain uses TRBV30 and TRBJ2-4; D may be TRBD1 (6 bases). V was pared by 8 bases and J by 6 bases, with 11 bases between. From germline, CDR1 is GTSNPN and CDR2 SVGIG (reference sequence). The CDR3 has 11 residues. Full variable domain (outside the CDR3, taken from reference TRBV30 and TRBJ2-4): SQTIHQWPATLVQPVGSPLSLECTVEGTSNPNLYWYRQAAGRGLQLLFYSVGIGQISSEVPQNLSASRPQDRQFILSSKKLLLSDSGFYLCAHEGGNIQYFGAGTRLSVL.

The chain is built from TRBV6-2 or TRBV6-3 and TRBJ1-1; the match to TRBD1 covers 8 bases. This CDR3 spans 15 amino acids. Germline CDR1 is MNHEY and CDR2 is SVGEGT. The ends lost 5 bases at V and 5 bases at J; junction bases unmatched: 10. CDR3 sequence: CASSTTPTGETEAFF. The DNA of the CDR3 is TGTGCCAGCAGTACCACCCCGACAGGGGAGACTGAAGCTTTCTTT.

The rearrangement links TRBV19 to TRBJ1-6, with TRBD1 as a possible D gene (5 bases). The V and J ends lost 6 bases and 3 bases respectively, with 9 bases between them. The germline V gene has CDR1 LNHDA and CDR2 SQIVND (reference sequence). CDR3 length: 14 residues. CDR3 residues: CASREGNYNSPLHF. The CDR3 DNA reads TGTGCCAGTAGGGAGGGGAACTATAATTCACCCCTCCACTTT.

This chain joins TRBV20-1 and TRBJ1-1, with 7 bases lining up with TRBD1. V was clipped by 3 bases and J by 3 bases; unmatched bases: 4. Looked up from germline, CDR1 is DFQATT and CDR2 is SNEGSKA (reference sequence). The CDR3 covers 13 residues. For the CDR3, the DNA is TGCAGTGCTAGTGAGGGGGCCGACACTGAAGCTTTCTTT. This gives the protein CSASEGADTEAFF.

The DNA of the CDR3 is TGTGCCAGCAGTGTACGGGACACCTTGAACACTGAAGCTTTCTTT. It encodes CASSVRDTLNTEAFF. The chain combines TRBV6-1 with TRBJ1-1; D is perhaps TRBD1 (6 bases). V was clipped by 4 bases and J by 0 bases, with 12 bases between them. CDR1 MNHNS and CDR2 SASEGT come from the germline V gene. This CDR3 spans 15 amino acids.

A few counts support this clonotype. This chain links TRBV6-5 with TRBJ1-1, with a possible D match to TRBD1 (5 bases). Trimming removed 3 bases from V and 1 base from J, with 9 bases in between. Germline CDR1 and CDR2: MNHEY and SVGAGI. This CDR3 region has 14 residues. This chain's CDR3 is CASSYGQGNTEAFF. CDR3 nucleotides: TGTGCCAGCAGTTATGGGCAGGGGAACACTGAAGCTTTCTTT.

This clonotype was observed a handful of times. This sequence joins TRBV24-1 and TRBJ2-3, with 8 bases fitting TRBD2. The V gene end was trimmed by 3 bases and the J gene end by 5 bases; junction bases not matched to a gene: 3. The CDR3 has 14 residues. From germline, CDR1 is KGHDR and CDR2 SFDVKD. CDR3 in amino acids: CATSDNSGGDTQYF. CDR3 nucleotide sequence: TGTGCCACCAGTGATAACAGCGGGGGAGATACGCAGTATTTT.

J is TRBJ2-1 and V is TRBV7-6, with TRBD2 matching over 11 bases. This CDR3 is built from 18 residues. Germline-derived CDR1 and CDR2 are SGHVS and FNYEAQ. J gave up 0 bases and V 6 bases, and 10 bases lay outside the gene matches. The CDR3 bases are TGTGCCAGCAGTTCTGGGACTAGCGGATCCGGCTCCTACAATGAGCAGTTCTTC. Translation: CASSSGTSGSGSYNEQFF.

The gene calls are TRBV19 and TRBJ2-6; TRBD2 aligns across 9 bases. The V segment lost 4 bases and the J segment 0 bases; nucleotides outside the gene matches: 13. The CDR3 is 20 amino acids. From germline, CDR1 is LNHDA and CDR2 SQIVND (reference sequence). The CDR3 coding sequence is TGTGCCAGTAGTACCGAACGATATCTAGCGGGAAGCTCTGGGGCCAACGTCCTGACTTTC. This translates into CASSTERYLAGSSGANVLTF.

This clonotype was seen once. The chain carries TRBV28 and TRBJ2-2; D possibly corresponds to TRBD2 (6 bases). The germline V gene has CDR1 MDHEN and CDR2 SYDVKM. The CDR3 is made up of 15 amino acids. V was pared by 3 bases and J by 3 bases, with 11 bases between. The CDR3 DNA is TGTGCCAGCAGTTTGGGGGAGGTGGACACCGGGGAGCTGTTTTTT. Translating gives CASSLGEVDTGELFF.

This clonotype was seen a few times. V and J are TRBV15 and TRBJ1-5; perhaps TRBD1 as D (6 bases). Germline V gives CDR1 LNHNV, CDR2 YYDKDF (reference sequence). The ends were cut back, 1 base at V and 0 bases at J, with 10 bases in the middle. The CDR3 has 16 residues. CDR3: CATSRVDSFSNQPQHF. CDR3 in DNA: TGTGCCACCAGCAGAGTGGACAGTTTTAGCAATCAGCCCCAGCATTTT.

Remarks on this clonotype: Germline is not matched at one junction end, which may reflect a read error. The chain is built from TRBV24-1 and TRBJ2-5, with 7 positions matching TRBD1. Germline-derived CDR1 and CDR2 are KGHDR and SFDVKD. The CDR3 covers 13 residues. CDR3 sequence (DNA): TGTGCCACCAAAAGGACAGGAATAGAGAGCCAGTACTTC. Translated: CATKRTGIESQYF.

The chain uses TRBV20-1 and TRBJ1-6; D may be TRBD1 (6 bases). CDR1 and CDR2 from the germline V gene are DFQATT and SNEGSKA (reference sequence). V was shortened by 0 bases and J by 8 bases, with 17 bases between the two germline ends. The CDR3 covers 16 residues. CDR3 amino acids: CSAREAGDLQDSPLHF. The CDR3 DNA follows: TGCAGTGCTAGAGAGGCAGGGGACCTGCAGGATTCACCCCTCCACTTT.

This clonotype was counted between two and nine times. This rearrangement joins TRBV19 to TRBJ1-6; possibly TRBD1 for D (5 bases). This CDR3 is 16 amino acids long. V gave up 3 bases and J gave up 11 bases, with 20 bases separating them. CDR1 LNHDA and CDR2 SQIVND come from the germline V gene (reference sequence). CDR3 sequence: CASSISTGTLHPPLHF. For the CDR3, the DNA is TGTGCCAGTAGTATTTCGACCGGGACTCTACATCCACCCCTCCACTTT. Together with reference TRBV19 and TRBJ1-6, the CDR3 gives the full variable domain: DGGITQSPKYLFRKEGQNVTLSCEQNLNHDAMYWYRQDPGQGLRLIYYSQIVNDFQKGDIAEGYSVSREKKESFPLTVTSAQKNPTAFYLCASSISTGTLHPPLHFGNGTRLTVT.

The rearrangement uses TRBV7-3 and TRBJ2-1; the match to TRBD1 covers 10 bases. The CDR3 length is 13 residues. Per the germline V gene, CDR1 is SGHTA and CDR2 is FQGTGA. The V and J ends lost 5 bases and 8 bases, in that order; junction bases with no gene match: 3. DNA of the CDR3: TGTGCCAGCAGCGCAGGACAGGGGGATGAGCAGTTCTTC. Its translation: CASSAGQGDEQFF.

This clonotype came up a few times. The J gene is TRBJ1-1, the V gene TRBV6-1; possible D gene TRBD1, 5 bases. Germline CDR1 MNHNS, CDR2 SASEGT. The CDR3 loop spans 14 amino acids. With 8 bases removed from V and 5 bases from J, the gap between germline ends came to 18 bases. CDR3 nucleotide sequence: TGTGCCAGCGCCGTAGGTGGGGGAGGAACTGAAGCTTTCTTT. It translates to CASAVGGGGTEAFF.

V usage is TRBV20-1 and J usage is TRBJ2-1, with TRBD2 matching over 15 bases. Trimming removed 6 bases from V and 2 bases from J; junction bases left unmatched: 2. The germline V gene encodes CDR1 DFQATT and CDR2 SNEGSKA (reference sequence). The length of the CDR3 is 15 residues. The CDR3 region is CSARTSGGAYNEQFF. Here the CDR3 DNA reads TGCAGTGCCAGGACTAGCGGGGGGGCCTACAATGAGCAGTTCTTC.

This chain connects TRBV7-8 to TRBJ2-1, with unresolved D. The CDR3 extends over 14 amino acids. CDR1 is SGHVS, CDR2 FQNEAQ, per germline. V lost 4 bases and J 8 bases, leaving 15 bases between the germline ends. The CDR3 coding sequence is TGTGCCAGCAGCTCGCAAGGTTATGGGCATGAGCAGTTCTTC. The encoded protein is CASSSQGYGHEQFF.

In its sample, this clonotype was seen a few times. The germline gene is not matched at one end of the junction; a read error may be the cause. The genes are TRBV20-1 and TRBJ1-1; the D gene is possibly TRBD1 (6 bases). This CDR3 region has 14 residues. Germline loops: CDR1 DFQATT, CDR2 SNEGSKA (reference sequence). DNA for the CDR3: TGCAGTGCTAGAGGTATGCAGTGGGACACGGAAGCTTTCTTT. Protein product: CSARGMQWDTEAFF.

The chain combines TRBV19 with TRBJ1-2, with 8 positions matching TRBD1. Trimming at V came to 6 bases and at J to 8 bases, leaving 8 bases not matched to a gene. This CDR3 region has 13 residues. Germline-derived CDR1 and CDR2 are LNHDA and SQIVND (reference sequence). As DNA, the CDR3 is TGTGCCAGTAGGGGGGGCAGGGGGCTCGGCTACACCTTC. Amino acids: CASRGGRGLGYTF.

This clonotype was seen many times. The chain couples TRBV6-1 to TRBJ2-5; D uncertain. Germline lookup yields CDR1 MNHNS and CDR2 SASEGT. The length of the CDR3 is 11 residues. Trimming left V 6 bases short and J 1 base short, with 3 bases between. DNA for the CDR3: TGTGCCAGCAGCCTCCAAGAGACCCAGTACTTC. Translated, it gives CASSLQETQYF.